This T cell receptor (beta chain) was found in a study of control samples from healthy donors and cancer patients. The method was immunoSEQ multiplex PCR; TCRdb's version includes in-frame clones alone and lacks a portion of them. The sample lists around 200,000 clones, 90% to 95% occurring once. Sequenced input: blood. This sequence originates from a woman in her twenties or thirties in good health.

CDR3 DNA: TGTGCCAGTAGTACGTCAGGGGGCTCCTACGAGCAGTACTTC. This translates into CASSTSGGSYEQYF. The chain combines TRBV19 with TRBJ2-7; 7 positions match TRBD1. Germline V gene lookup returns CDR1 LNHDA and CDR2 SQIVND (reference sequence). V lost 4 bases, J lost 0 bases, and 3 bases stayed unmatched. The CDR3 totals 14 residues.